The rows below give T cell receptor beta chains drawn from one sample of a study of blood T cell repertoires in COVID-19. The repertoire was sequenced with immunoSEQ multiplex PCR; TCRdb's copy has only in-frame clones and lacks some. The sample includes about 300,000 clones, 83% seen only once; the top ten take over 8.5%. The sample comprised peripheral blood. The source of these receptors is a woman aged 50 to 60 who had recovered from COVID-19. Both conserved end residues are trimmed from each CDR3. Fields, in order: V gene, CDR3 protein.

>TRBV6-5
ASRVTGNTGELF
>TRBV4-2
ASSQGDRASPLH
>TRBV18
ASSRTSGGSYEQY
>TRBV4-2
ASSQDEIRYNEQF
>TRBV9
ASSGLAGVYGELF
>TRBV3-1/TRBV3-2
ASSQSDRAEGYT
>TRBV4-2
ASSHNREKQETQY
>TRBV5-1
ASSLPGGRALDTQY
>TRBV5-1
ASSPQGGSNQPQH
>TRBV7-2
ASSLSRAGVGGELF
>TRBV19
ASSPRGGESPLH
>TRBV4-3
ASSQQPGGLVTGELF
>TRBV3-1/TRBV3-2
ASSQDPLETQY
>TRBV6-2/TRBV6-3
ASSRLLRGEANYGYT
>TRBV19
ASSIRQGLRGSPQH
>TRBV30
AWRRDRNTEAF
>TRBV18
ASTLTGIGEQY
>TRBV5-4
ASSPEVLPDTQY
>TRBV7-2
ASSRQGGDTYNEQF
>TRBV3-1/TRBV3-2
ASSQATSGHNGAYEQY
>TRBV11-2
ASRAVDYEQY
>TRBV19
ASRDTGEILEKLF
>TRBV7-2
ASSLDRAANYGYT
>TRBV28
ASSLDRGYYGYT
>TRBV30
AWSHGGDTGELF
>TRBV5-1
ASSFGQGGEKLF
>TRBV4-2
ASSPLAGTDTQY
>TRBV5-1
ASSFARSSGANVLT
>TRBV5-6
ASSIQGVENIQY
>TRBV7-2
ASSLNSGTYEQY
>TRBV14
ARTPGTGQANTEAF
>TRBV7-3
ASSRDAGELF
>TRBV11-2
ASSRGQGAGETQY
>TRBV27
ASRRQGARVPLH
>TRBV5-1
ASSLEGTGASYEQY
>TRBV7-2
ASGRGQGAREQF
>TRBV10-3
AIRPGPEETEAF
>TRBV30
AWSVGTGRQETQY
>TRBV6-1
ASSEMGQNQETQY
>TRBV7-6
ASSLWGKNTEAF
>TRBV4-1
ASSSGRGSGAQETQY
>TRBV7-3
ASSLSGVLNEQF
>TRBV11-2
ASSLLRDTEAF
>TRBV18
ASSPGLMDTQY
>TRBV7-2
ASSHLAERYEQY
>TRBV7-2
ASSFRTSGSRQEQY
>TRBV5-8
ASSLDGSGGFNEQF
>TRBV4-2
ASSQEGYSSGNTIY
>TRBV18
ASSPGLNEQY
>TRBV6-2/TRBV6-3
ASSRYERNTEAF
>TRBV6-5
ASSYSLTGSYGYT
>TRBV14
ASSQETRASVTYGYT
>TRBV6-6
ASSRQGARDIQY
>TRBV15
ATSRDRGLTSDSYEQY
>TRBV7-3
ASSLSAQETQY
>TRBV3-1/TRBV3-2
ASSQDPADSLNQPQH
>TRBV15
ATSRPGLDEQF